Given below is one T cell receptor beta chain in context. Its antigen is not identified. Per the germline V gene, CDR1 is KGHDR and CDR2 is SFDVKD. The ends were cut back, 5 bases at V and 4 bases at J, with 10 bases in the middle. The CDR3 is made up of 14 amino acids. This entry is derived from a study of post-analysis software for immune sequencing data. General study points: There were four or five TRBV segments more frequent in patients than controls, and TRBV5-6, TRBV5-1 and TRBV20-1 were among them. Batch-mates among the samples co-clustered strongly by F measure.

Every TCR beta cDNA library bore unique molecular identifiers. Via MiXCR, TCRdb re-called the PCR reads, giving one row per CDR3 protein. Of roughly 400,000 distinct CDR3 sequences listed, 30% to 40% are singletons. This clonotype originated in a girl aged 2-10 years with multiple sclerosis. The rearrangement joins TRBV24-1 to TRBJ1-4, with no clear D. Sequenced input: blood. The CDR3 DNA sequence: TGTGCCACCAGTGGTCCAGGTCTTAATGAAAAACTGTTTTTT. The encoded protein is CATSGPGLNEKLFF.